This T cell receptor beta chain was observed in a study of shared T cell receptors in the human thymus. The protocol was immunoSEQ multiplex PCR, while the TCRdb copy is restricted to in-frame clones and leaves out a portion. Among 500,000 to 750,000 clones listed, around nine tenths were seen once. The CDR3 has 14 amino acids. The germline CDR1 and CDR2 sequences are MNHEY and SVGAGI. Trimming pared 4 bases from V and 1 base from J, leaving 10 bases between. This clone was seen once. The same sample was also used in a study of human thymus T cells. From that paper: Obtained as resections during corrective heart surgery, the thymus tissue was then studied. Related research found strongly overlapping thymic repertoires in unrelated individuals.

The clonotype originates from a boy less than two years old with a congenital heart defect. The chain carries TRBV6-5 and TRBJ1-1; a possible D gene is TRBD1 (5 bases). The sequencing sample was made of thymocytes. The CDR3 here is CASSCGQGNTEAFF. For the CDR3, the DNA is TGTGCCAGCAGTTGTGGGCAGGGGAACACTGAAGCTTTCTTT.